Sequencing of this TCR beta chain was carried out in a study of T cell repertoires in cytomegalovirus infection. Trimming removed 3 bases from V and 4 bases from J, with 8 bases in between. This CDR3 comprises 13 residues. General observations from the study: CMV-specific TCR beta clonotypes restricted by HLA-C dominated the ex vivo response.

This clonotype appeared many times. Its antigen is undetermined. TCRdb reprocessed the reads with MiXCR, giving one entry per CDR3 protein. The sample contains roughly 230,000 distinct CDR3 sequences, roughly 23% of which appear only once. The chain links TRBV12-3 or TRBV12-4 to TRBJ2-3; D may be TRBD1 or TRBD2 (5 bases each). The TCR originated in a human donor in good health (CMV status not recorded). Some clones in this sample may be carry-over from other donors' samples. The source material was CD8+ T cells from PBMCs. The CDR3 DNA reads as TGTGCCAGCAGTTTTGGGGGACCAGATACGCAGTATTTT. Translation: CASSFGGPDTQYF.